Presented here are 31 T cell receptor beta chains from one specimen sequenced in a study of breast tumors, draining lymph nodes, adjacent tissues. Breast cancer patients provided tissue from their axillary draining lymph nodes. TCRdb ran MiXCR on the multiplex PCR reads and lists one entry per CDR3 protein. This sample carries fewer than 250,000 distinct CDR3 sequences, 32% of them seen once, and the ten largest clones take 1.3% to 1.5%. The source material was axillary lymph node tissue. The receptor set was obtained from a female donor with breast cancer. Some clones in this sample may be carry-over from other donors' samples.

Concerning this clonotype itself: This may come from a read error, since a much larger clone is one base off. The V call is TRBV20-1, the J call TRBJ1-2; D is unclear. Germline V lookup: CDR1 DFQATT, CDR2 SNEGSKA (reference sequence). The CDR3 sequence is 12 residues long. The CDR3 protein is CSARGTALGSTF. CDR3 coding DNA: TGCAGTGCTAGAGGGACGGCGCTTGGCTCCACCTTC.

This clonotype showed up many times. The chain links TRBV7-9 to TRBJ2-7, with a weak D call TRBD1 (6 bases). From germline, CDR1 is SEHNR and CDR2 FQNEAQ (reference sequence). This CDR3 region has 13 residues. V lost 3 bases to trimming and J lost 2 bases, with 8 bases between them. The CDR3 sequence is CASSFQGTYEQYF. CDR3 coding DNA: TGTGCCAGCAGCTTTCAGGGGACCTACGAGCAGTACTTC.

This rearrangement joins TRBV30 to TRBJ1-5; tentatively, D is TRBD1 (6 bases). The CDR3 contains 12 residues. V lost 6 bases and J 4 bases, leaving 10 bases between the germline ends. Germline lookup yields CDR1 GTSNPN and CDR2 SVGIG (reference sequence). CDR3 nucleotide sequence: TGTGCCTGCCGGGACACGAATCAGCCCCAGCATTTT. Amino acids: CACRDTNQPQHF.

The sample holds many counts of this clonotype. J is TRBJ1-4 and V is TRBV4-1, with 11 positions matching TRBD1. The CDR3 is 15 residues long. Unmatched junction bases numbered 1, after V lost 0 bases and J lost 7 bases. CDR1 is MGHRA and CDR2 is YSYEKL in the germline V gene. CDR3: CASSQEGTGGEKLFF. CDR3 coding DNA: TGCGCCAGCAGCCAAGAGGGGACAGGGGGTGAAAAACTGTTTTTT.

This clonotype showed up many times. The chain combines TRBV20-1 with TRBJ1-2; no clear D. CDR3 length equals 14 residues. The V gene lost 1 base and the J gene lost 4 bases, with 13 bases spanning the gap. The germline V gene has CDR1 DFQATT and CDR2 SNEGSKA (reference sequence). In DNA form, the CDR3 reads TGCAGTGCTAGAGCAATGGGTGGCCTCTATGGCTACACCTTC. Its translation is CSARAMGGLYGYTF.

This clonotype was seen ten or more times. This chain uses TRBV10-3 with TRBJ2-7; unclear D gene. Germline V lookup: CDR1 ENHRY, CDR2 SYGVKD. The CDR3 totals 13 residues. V lost 4 bases, J lost 0 bases, and 7 bases lay in between. The CDR3 loop is CAISVAVSYEQYF. The CDR3 DNA follows: TGTGCCATCAGTGTGGCAGTCTCCTACGAGCAGTACTTC.

The chain is built from TRBV29-1 and TRBJ1-2; D not certain. The germline V gene has CDR1 SQVTM and CDR2 ANQGSEA. The CDR3 runs 11 residues. Between the trimmed V and J ends, which lost 8 bases and 8 bases, there was a span of 15 bases. Here the CDR3 reads CSLDLGGGYTF. The CDR3 DNA follows: TGCAGCTTGGACTTGGGTGGAGGCTACACCTTC.

This clonotype was seen many times. This chain uses TRBV9 with TRBJ2-2; D is undetermined. V gave up 1 base and J gave up 0 bases, with 4 bases separating them. This CDR3 spans 14 amino acids. Germline CDR1 SGDLS, CDR2 YYNGEE. The CDR3 sequence is CASSVMANTGELFF. The CDR3, as DNA: TGTGCCAGCAGCGTAATGGCGAACACCGGGGAGCTGTTTTTT.

This clonotype was recorded many times. The CDR3: CASSRQQSSYNSPLHF. Written as DNA, the CDR3 is TGTGCCAGCAGCCGACAACAGAGCTCCTATAATTCACCCCTCCACTTT. This rearrangement joins TRBV7-2 to TRBJ1-6, with unresolved D. Germline V gives CDR1 SGHTA, CDR2 FQGNSA. The CDR3 covers 16 residues. V was pared by 5 bases and J by 0 bases, with 11 bases between. The variable domain in full, completed from reference TRBV7-2 and TRBJ1-6, reads GAGVSQSPSNKVTEKGKDVELRCDPISGHTALYWYRQSLGQGLEFLIYFQGNSAPDKSGLPSDRFSAERTGGSVSTLTIQRTQQEDSAVYLCASSRQQSSYNSPLHFGNGTRLTVT.

As to this clonotype: The CDR3 end shows no conserved phenylalanine or tryptophan, and so a read error is likely. The chain is built from TRBV6-1 and TRBJ1-5; tentatively, D is TRBD1 (5 bases). The V and J ends lost 5 bases and 2 bases respectively, with 13 bases between them. Germline CDR1 reads MNHNS; CDR2 reads SASEGT. The CDR3 is 15 amino acids. CDR3 amino acids: CASSPIVGGNQPQHS. In DNA form, the CDR3 reads TGTGCCAGCAGTCCGATAGTGGGGGGCAATCAGCCCCAGCATTCT.

This clonotype showed up many times. Being one base from a much bigger clone, this may be a read error. V usage is TRBV20-1 and J usage is TRBJ2-5, with 8 bases lining up with TRBD2. CDR3 size: 14 residues. Germline V lookup: CDR1 DFQATT, CDR2 SNEGSKA (reference sequence). Trimming cost V 6 bases and J 7 bases; bases outside gene matches: 13. The CDR3 DNA is TGCAGTGCCGGGGGGCTAGCGGGTAGAGCGACCCAGTACTTC. It codes for CSAGGLAGRATQYF.

This clonotype has at least ten counts. One junction end does not reproduce the germline sequence, and a read error may be involved. The chain has TRBV6-5 and TRBJ2-7; 7 nucleotides align to TRBD1. CDR1 is MNHEY, CDR2 SVGAGI, per germline. The CDR3 runs 16 residues. In DNA, the CDR3 is TGTGCCAGCAGTCCCCACAGGGGAGTAGCCTCCCACGAGCAGTACTTC. It specifies CASSPHRGVASHEQYF.

V is TRBV20-1 and J is TRBJ1-2, with a weak D call TRBD1 (5 bases). The CDR3 has 18 amino acids. The germline gives CDR1 DFQATT, CDR2 SNEGSKA (reference sequence). V was trimmed by 3 bases and J by 5 bases, leaving 28 bases between them. Written as DNA, the CDR3 is TGCAGTGCTAGTAGTCCGAGAAGGGGCACAATACATGGTTATGGCTACACCTTC. This translates into CSASSPRRGTIHGYGYTF.

Concerning this clonotype: At one of its ends the junction is not consistent with the germline gene, which may arise from a read error. The chain is built from TRBV7-9 and TRBJ1-5; D unclear. The length of the CDR3 is 13 residues. From germline, CDR1 is SEHNR and CDR2 FQNEAQ (reference sequence). In DNA form, the CDR3 reads TGCGCCAGCAGCCCGGACTGGGGTCAGCCCCAGCATTTT. Translated, it gives CASSPDWGQPQHF.

This clonotype was found many times. V usage is TRBV24-1 and J usage is TRBJ2-6; 7 positions match TRBD2. V was pared by 9 bases and J by 0 bases, with 10 bases of the junction left unmatched. CDR1 is KGHDR, CDR2 SFDVKD, per germline. This CDR3 spans 17 amino acids. In nucleotides, the CDR3 is TGTGCCACCTCACGAGGGGAGGGCGACTCTGGGGCCAACGTCCTGACTTTC. This translates into CATSRGEGDSGANVLTF.

This clonotype was detected many times. The rearrangement joins TRBV12-3 or TRBV12-4 to TRBJ2-7; 10 nucleotides agree with TRBD1. This CDR3 region has 16 residues. Losses at the gene ends were 6 bases for V and 4 bases for J; bases not matched to a gene: 12. The CDR3, as DNA: TGTGCCAGCAGCCGAGGGACAGGGGTTTCCCTTTACGAGCAGTACTTC. It encodes CASSRGTGVSLYEQYF.

This chain joins TRBV7-2 and TRBJ2-1; either TRBD1 or TRBD2 may fit D (5 bases each). The CDR3 runs to 15 residues. The germline CDR1 and CDR2 sequences are SGHTA and FQGNSA. The ends were cut back, 1 base at V and 12 bases at J, with 19 bases in the middle. CDR3 DNA: TGTGCCAGCAGCTTAGTGGGACGTAGCACAGATACGCAGTTCTTC. Protein sequence: CASSLVGRSTDTQFF.

This clonotype has more than one count but fewer than ten. The chain couples TRBV30 to TRBJ1-1; D not resolved. The V gene's germline CDR1 is GTSNPN and CDR2 SVGIG (reference sequence). This CDR3 is 11 amino acids long. Trimming pared 5 bases from V and 6 bases from J, leaving 10 bases between. CDR3 loop: CAWEGGPEAFF. CDR3 in DNA: TGTGCCTGGGAAGGTGGCCCTGAAGCTTTCTTT. Supplemented by reference TRBV30 and TRBJ1-1, the full variable domain reads SQTIHQWPATLVQPVGSPLSLECTVEGTSNPNLYWYRQAAGRGLQLLFYSVGIGQISSEVPQNLSASRPQDRQFILSSKKLLLSDSGFYLCAWEGGPEAFFGQGTRLTVV.

This rearrangement joins TRBV4-1 to TRBJ2-7; 10 positions match TRBD1. The CDR3 is 17 residues long. Per the germline V gene, CDR1 is MGHRA and CDR2 is YSYEKL. Trimming at V came to 0 bases and at J to 4 bases, leaving 9 bases not matched to a gene. CDR3 sequence (DNA): TGCGCCAGCAGCCAAGATAGCTTGAGACAGGGGGCTTACGAGCAGTACTTC. Translated, it gives CASSQDSLRQGAYEQYF.

This clonotype was seen many times. This chain links TRBV9 with TRBJ2-2, with D possibly TRBD2 on 7 matching bases. Germline V gene sequence: CDR1 SGDLS, CDR2 YYNGEE. This CDR3 is 16 amino acids long. Trimming took off 0 bases at V and 6 bases at J, with 15 bases between the two ends. CDR3 nucleotide sequence: TGTGCCAGCAGCGTAGCCGTTTCGGGGGGCCCCGGGGAGCTGTTTTTT. Translation gives CASSVAVSGGPGELFF.

V and J are TRBV6-1 and TRBJ1-1, with D hard to call. The V end lost 5 bases, the J end lost 3 bases, and 4 bases lay between the germline ends. Germline loops: CDR1 MNHNS, CDR2 SASEGT. This CDR3 region has 11 residues. As DNA, the CDR3 is TGTGCCAGCAGTCACTACACTGAAGCTTTCTTT. Its protein is CASSHYTEAFF.

This chain connects TRBV25-1 to TRBJ2-3, with 13 positions matching TRBD2. With 8 bases clipped from V and 4 bases from J, the junction kept 6 bases outside the gene matches. This CDR3 is built from 15 residues. Germline lookup yields CDR1 MGHDK and CDR2 SYGVNS. DNA of the CDR3: TGTGCCAGCCAAGTTACTAGCGGGAGGGCAGATACGCAGTATTTT. Its protein is CASQVTSGRADTQYF.

This clonotype was counted many times. The chain employs TRBV30 and TRBJ1-2; 10 bases are shared with TRBD1. This CDR3 region has 15 residues. The ends lost 5 bases at V and 5 bases at J; junction bases unmatched: 11. Germline V gene data show CDR1 as GTSNPN and CDR2 as SVGIG (reference sequence). CDR3 bases: TGTGCCTGGCGAAGACGGGGGACAGGGGTTTATGGCTACACCTTC. Translating it yields CAWRRRGTGVYGYTF.

This clonotype was recorded at least ten times. The DNA for the CDR3 is TGCAGTGCTAACCCGGGACTAGCGACCTCCTACAATGAGCAGTTCTTC. This codes for CSANPGLATSYNEQFF. V and J are TRBV20-1 and TRBJ2-1; TRBD2 aligns across 10 bases. Trimming at V came to 4 bases and at J to 0 bases, leaving 6 bases not matched to a gene. CDR1 is DFQATT and CDR2 is SNEGSKA in the germline V gene (reference sequence). This CDR3 is built from 16 residues.

This clonotype was seen only a few times. This rearrangement joins TRBV30 to TRBJ2-7, with D unclear. V was cut by 1 base and J by 6 bases, with 13 bases left in between. This CDR3 contains 13 residues. Germline V lookup: CDR1 GTSNPN, CDR2 SVGIG (reference sequence). Here the CDR3 reads CAWSAVAWAEQYF. CDR3 nucleotide sequence: TGTGCCTGGAGTGCGGTAGCCTGGGCCGAGCAGTACTTC.

CDR3 protein: CASSEARHRDRGRHWTDTQYF. The CDR3 DNA reads TGTGCCAGCAGTGAAGCGAGGCACAGGGATAGGGGGCGTCACTGGACAGATACGCAGTATTTT. This chain connects TRBV2 to TRBJ2-3, with 7 bases that match TRBD1. Looked up from germline, CDR1 is SNHLY and CDR2 is FYNNEI. The V and J ends lost 0 bases and 3 bases, in that order; junction bases with no gene match: 21. The CDR3 has 21 amino acids.

The V call is TRBV5-4, the J call TRBJ2-1; TRBD1 matches at 8 bases. This CDR3 has 16 residues. Losses at the gene ends were 2 bases for V and 12 bases for J; bases not matched to a gene: 16. Germline V lookup: CDR1 SGHNT, CDR2 YYREEE (reference sequence). CDR3 sequence: CASSLSSAQGETRQFF. DNA of the CDR3: TGTGCCAGCAGCTTAAGCAGTGCACAGGGGGAAACGAGGCAGTTCTTC.

Only a few counts were recorded for this clonotype. The chain links TRBV5-6 to TRBJ1-1, with no clear D. The ends were cut back, 2 bases at V and 3 bases at J, with 11 bases in the middle. There are 14 residues in the CDR3. From germline, CDR1 is SGHDT and CDR2 YYEEEE. CDR3 protein: CASSFQDGYTEAFF. CDR3 DNA: TGTGCCAGCAGCTTTCAGGACGGCTACACTGAAGCTTTCTTT.

The V gene is TRBV20-1, the J gene TRBJ1-6; D gene unclear. Looked up from germline, CDR1 is DFQATT and CDR2 is SNEGSKA (reference sequence). CDR3 length equals 12 residues. Trimming took 1 base from V and 7 from J, leaving 5 bases between them. The CDR3 protein is CSARAPNSPLHF. The CDR3 bases are TGCAGTGCTAGAGCCCCAAATTCACCCCTCCACTTT.

This clonotype was seen a few times. A much larger clone lies one base from this, so it may be a read error. The chain employs TRBV5-1 and TRBJ2-1, with 7 bases that match TRBD1. CDR3 length: 13 residues. In germline, CDR1 is SGHRS, CDR2 YFSETQ. This CDR3 is CASRTGSYNDQFF. For the CDR3, the DNA is TGCGCCAGTAGGACAGGCTCCTACAATGACCAGTTCTTC.

In its sample, this clonotype was seen a few times. The J gene is TRBJ1-1, the V gene TRBV4-1; the D gene is possibly TRBD1 (5 bases). V was trimmed by 4 bases and J by 2 bases, leaving 20 bases between them. CDR3 length: 17 residues. The germline gives CDR1 MGHRA, CDR2 YSYEKL. CDR3 protein: CASSPLAGYNLNTEAFF. The CDR3, as DNA: TGCGCCAGCAGCCCCTTGGCAGGGTACAACCTCAACACTGAAGCTTTCTTT.